The present T cell receptor beta chain was sequenced within a study of T-cell memory formation after mild COVID-19. Study context: For the most part, TCR clusters were specific to one donor. Findings and limits, study-wide: The study detected some responding clones in pre-infection memory, suggesting cross-reactive memory joined. Mainly in CM and EM were contracting CD4+ clones; CD8+ were in EMRA.

TCRdb passed the 5' RACE reads through MiXCR, listing each CDR3 protein once. The sample holds roughly 200,000 distinct CDR3 sequences, around 17% seen once. For this clonotype: The antigen is unknown.

Germline CDR1 reads SEHNR; CDR2 reads FQNEAQ (reference sequence). V dropped 7 bases and J dropped 3; count of bases not matched to a gene: 6. CDR3 length: 14 amino acids. The chain couples TRBV7-9 to TRBJ2-7, with 10 bases that match TRBD1. This clonotype originated in an adult woman who had mild COVID-19 (a few samples of this study predate the infection). Cell type and time point are not known. The material sequenced was PBMCs or a T cell subset sorted from them (not recorded which). The CDR3, as DNA: TGTGCCAGCACCCCGGGACAGGGGTACTACGAGCAGTACTTC. Encoded protein: CASTPGQGYYEQYF.